This is a list of T cell receptor beta chains from one sample in a study of control samples from healthy donors and cancer patients. Clones were read by immunoSEQ multiplex PCR, and TCRdb kept only the in-frame ones, dropping some. The table records 170,000 or so clones, 85% to 90% of them present only once. Sequencing was carried out using blood. These receptors originate from a woman in her forties or fifties in good health. The conserved cysteine and the conserved F or W are not part of the CDR3 here. Rows may omit the clone size; those that give it use once, few, many or a size class.

v_call | cdr3_length | clone_size | cdr3_aa
TRBV4-3 | 14 | - | ASSQEPQVNTGELF
TRBV27 | 14 | - | ASSLIPSGENSPLH
TRBV6-5 | 13 | - | ASRDMGGSTDTQY
TRBV18 | 18 | - | ASSPLRGTEVDTTNEKLF
TRBV21-1 | 14 | - | ASSKGETAGWTEAF
TRBV5-1 | 11 | once | ASSFQGTDTQY
TRBV30 | 12 | - | AWSVGGSYYEQY
TRBV19 | 10 | - | ASSAIKGEAF
TRBV18 | 14 | - | ASSPLPDNGNQPQH
TRBV30 | 10 | - | AWSLNNYGYT
TRBV6-5 | 14 | - | ASSYSWAGSYNEQF
TRBV11-2 | 9 | - | ASSQDRVQY
TRBV28 | 14 | once | ASSFGSGGARRGYT
TRBV5-6 | 10 | - | ASSLSEYGYT
TRBV5-8 | 11 | - | AGARAMNTEAF
TRBV2 | 13 | - | AGSGTSGGADTQY
TRBV28 | 12 | few | ASSFGTDDYGYT
TRBV10-3 | 13 | - | AISESIGSGNTIY
TRBV27 | 11 | once | ASSPIGTYGYT
TRBV2 | 12 | once | ASKAEWGKETQY
TRBV6-5 | 12 | once | ASTTYGAINEQF
TRBV19 | 14 | - | ASSTKTGAMNTEAF
TRBV28 | 10 | - | ASSLLGAEAF